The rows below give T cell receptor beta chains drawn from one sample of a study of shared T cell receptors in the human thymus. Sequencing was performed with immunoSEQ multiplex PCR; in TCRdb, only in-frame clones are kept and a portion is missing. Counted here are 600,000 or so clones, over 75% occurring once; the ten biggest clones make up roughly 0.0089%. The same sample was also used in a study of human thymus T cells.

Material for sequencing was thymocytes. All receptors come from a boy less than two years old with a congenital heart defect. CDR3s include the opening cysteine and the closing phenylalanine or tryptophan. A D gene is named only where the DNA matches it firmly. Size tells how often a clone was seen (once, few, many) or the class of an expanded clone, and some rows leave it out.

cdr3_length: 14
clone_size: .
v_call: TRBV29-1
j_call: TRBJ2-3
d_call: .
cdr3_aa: CSGRQGRGTDTQYF
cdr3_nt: TGCAGCGGCAGACAGGGGAGGGGGACAGATACGCAGTATTTT

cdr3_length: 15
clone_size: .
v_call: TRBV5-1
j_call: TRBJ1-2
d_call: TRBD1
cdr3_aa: CASSWAGTGGNGYTF
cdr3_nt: TGCGCCAGCAGCTGGGCCGGGACAGGGGGCAATGGCTACACCTTC

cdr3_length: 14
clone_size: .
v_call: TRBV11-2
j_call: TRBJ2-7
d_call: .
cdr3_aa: CASRNPDRTYEQYF
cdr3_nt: TGTGCCAGCAGGAACCCCGACAGGACCTACGAGCAGTACTTC

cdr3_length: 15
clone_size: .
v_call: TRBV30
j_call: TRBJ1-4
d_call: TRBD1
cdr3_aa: CAGKRTGVSNEKLFF
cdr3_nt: TGTGCCGGAAAGCGGACAGGCGTCTCTAATGAAAAACTGTTTTTT

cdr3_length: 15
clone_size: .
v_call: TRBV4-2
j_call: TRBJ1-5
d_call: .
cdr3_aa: CASSQSARGNQPQHF
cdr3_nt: TGTGCCAGCAGCCAATCAGCGCGGGGCAATCAGCCCCAGCATTTT

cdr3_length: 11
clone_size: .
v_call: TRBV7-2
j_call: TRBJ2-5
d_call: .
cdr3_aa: CASSLVGTQYF
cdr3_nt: TGTGCCAGCAGCTTAGTCGGGACCCAGTACTTC

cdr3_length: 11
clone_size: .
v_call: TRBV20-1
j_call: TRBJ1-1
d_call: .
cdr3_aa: CSAPVDTEAFF
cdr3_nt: TGCAGTGCTCCGGTGGACACTGAAGCTTTCTTT

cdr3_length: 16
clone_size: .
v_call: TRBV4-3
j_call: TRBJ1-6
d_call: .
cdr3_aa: CASSQAQGFRNSPLHF
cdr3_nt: TGCGCCAGCAGCCAAGCTCAGGGTTTCCGTAATTCACCCCTCCACTTT

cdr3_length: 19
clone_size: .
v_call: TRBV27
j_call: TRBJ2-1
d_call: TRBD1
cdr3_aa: CASTPDDRERGSSYNEQFF
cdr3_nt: TGTGCCAGCACTCCGGACGACAGGGAAAGGGGGAGCTCCTACAATGAGCAGTTCTTC

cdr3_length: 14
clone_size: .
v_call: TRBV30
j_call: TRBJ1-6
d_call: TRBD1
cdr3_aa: CAWSAGTVNSPLHF
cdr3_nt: TGTGCCTGGAGTGCCGGGACAGTTAATTCACCCCTCCACTTT

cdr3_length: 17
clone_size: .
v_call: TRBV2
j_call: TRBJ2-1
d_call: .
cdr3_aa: CASSEQSRRGGYNEQFF
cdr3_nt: TGTGCCAGCAGTGAACAGAGTCGGAGGGGCGGGTACAATGAGCAGTTCTTC

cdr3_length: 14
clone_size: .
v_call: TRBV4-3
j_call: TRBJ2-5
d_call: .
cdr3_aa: CASSQGLLQETQYF
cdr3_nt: TGCGCCAGCAGCCAAGGACTACTCCAAGAGACCCAGTACTTC

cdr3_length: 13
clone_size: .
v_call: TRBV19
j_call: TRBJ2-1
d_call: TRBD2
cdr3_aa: CASSPGLAEPQFF
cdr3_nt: TGTGCCAGTAGCCCGGGACTAGCGGAACCGCAGTTCTTC

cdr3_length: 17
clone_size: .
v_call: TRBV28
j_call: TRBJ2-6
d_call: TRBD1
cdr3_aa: CASSSPLDRVGANVLTF
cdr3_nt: TGTGCCAGCAGCTCTCCTCTCGACAGGGTTGGCGCCAACGTCCTGACTTTC

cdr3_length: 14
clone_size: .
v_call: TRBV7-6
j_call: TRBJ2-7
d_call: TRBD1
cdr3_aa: CASSLGQGADEQYF
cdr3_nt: TGTGCCAGCAGCCTAGGACAGGGGGCAGACGAGCAGTACTTC

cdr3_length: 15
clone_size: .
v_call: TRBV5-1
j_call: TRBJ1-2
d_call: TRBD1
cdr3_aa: CASSFAGGASDGYTF
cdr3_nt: TGCGCCAGCAGCTTTGCAGGGGGCGCGAGTGATGGCTACACCTTC

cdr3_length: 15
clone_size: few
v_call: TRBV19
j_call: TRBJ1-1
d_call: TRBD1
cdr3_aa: CASSMGTDRNTEAFF
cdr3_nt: TGTGCCAGTAGTATGGGGACAGATAGGAACACTGAAGCTTTCTTT

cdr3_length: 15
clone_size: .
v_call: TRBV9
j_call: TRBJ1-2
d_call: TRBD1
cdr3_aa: CASSSPDRSNYGYTF
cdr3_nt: TGTGCCAGCAGCTCCCCGGACAGGTCTAACTATGGCTACACCTTC

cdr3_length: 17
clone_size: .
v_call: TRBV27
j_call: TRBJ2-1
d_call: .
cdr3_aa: CASWTAPFTSSYNEQFF
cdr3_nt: TGTGCCAGTTGGACAGCACCCTTTACTAGCTCCTACAATGAGCAGTTCTTC

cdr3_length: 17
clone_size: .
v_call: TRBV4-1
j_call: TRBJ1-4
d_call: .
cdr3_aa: CASSQDLLQGSNEKLFF
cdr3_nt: TGCGCCAGCAGCCAAGATCTCCTCCAGGGTTCTAATGAAAAACTGTTTTTT

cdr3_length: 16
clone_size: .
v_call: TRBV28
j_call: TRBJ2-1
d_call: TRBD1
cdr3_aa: CASSLRQGPSYNEQFF
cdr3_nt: TGTGCCAGCAGTCTAAGACAGGGACCTTCCTACAATGAGCAGTTCTTC

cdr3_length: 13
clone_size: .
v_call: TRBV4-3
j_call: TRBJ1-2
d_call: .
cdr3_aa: CASSQYGPGGYTF
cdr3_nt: TGCGCCAGCAGCCAGTACGGCCCGGGGGGCTACACCTTC

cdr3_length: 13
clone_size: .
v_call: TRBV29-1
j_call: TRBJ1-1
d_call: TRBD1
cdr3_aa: CSVGTGKGTEAFF
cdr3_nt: TGCAGCGTGGGGACAGGGAAGGGCACTGAAGCTTTCTTT